This T cell receptor beta chain was found in a study of T cells in localized non-small cell lung cancer. In germline, CDR1 is SGHTA, CDR2 FQGTGA. V lost 4 bases and J lost 0, with 12 bases in between. CDR3 length: 16 amino acids. Only in-frame clones appear in the TCRdb table, and some are missing; sequencing was by immunoSEQ multiplex PCR. The table shows approximately 41,000 clones, with about 90% occurring only once. The genes are TRBV7-3 and TRBJ2-2; a weak D match, TRBD1 (6 bases). Sequences were derived from peripheral blood, sampled before any cancer treatment. This TCR was sampled from an older female donor with stage I squamous cell lung carcinoma. In DNA, the CDR3 is TGTGCCAGCAGCTCAACAGGGCCTACGAACACCGGGGAGCTGTTTTTT. Its protein is CASSSTGPTNTGELFF.